These T cell receptor beta chains were read from a single sample in a study of blood T cell repertoires in COVID-19. Profiled with immunoSEQ multiplex PCR; TCRdb holds only in-frame clones, not every one. The sample lists 150,000 or so clones; around 84% were seen once. Sequencing input: peripheral blood. The receptors shown here come from a woman aged 80 or over with acute or convalescent COVID-19. Each CDR3 is given with its conserved first and last residue.

j_call v_call cdr3_aa
TRBJ1-5 TRBV4-1 CASSQDTGGSNQPQHF
TRBJ2-1 TRBV30 CAWSDIYASGVLNEQFF
TRBJ1-5 TRBV6-6 CASTKGVAGNQPQHF
TRBJ2-7 TRBV28 CASSWGQLGNEQYF
TRBJ2-2 TRBV5-1 CASSFQGNTGELFF
TRBJ2-2 TRBV27 CASRSGGTGVGTGELFF
TRBJ2-7 TRBV5-1 CASSRAGGRASYEQYF
TRBJ1-6 TRBV7-9 CASSLIGQAPNSPLHF
TRBJ2-7 TRBV7-2 CASSTPSSYEQYF
TRBJ1-6 TRBV6-1 CASSEGQGISPLHF
TRBJ2-7 TRBV29-1 CSAGMGTGGSYEQYF
TRBJ2-5 TRBV15 CATVGTPLQETQYF
TRBJ2-3 TRBV20-1 CSASLADTSDTQYF
TRBJ2-3 TRBV4-1 CASSQVYADTQYF
TRBJ2-1 TRBV21-1 CASSATQQGASYNEQFF
TRBJ2-4 TRBV11-2 CASSPSGGLNIQYF
TRBJ1-2 TRBV14 CASSQVRGNYGYTF
TRBJ1-3 TRBV21-1 CASSSRVDLDSGNTIYF
TRBJ2-2 TRBV20-1 CSASARNTGELFF
TRBJ1-1 TRBV18 CASSPGQGNTEAFF
TRBJ2-1 TRBV6-2/TRBV6-3 CASSWRGASYNEQFF
TRBJ1-5 TRBV7-2 CASSLGQVPASPQHF
TRBJ1-2 TRBV9 CASSAGGLRQDHNYGYTF
TRBJ1-4 TRBV6-5 CASSSTGTGYEKLFF
TRBJ1-2 TRBV10-2 CAINSGNAGDGYTF
TRBJ2-3 TRBV28 CASILGTLTDTQYF
TRBJ2-7 TRBV5-1 CASSFRDRDEQYF
TRBJ1-3 TRBV4-1 CASSWGVSGNTIYF
TRBJ2-1 TRBV5-5 CASSFRPGLAGGSYNEQFF
TRBJ1-2 TRBV7-2 CASSSTVDRGLGYTF
TRBJ2-2 TRBV5-1 CASSSDRVNTGELFF
TRBJ2-5 TRBV4-2 CASSQVQRGGQETQYF
TRBJ1-2 TRBV6-2/TRBV6-3 CASSPRGADRGYGYTF
TRBJ1-1 TRBV7-2 CASSRGTASAEAFF
TRBJ2-3 TRBV3-1/TRBV3-2 CASSQDRQEGDTQYF
TRBJ2-7 TRBV4-1 CASSPTRTSYEQYF
TRBJ1-2 TRBV6-5 CASRGTVYGYTF
TRBJ2-7 TRBV7-2 CASSLARAEKQYF
TRBJ1-2 TRBV4-3 CASSQVAGPRYGYTF
TRBJ2-5 TRBV2 CASSETSGGATQETQYF
TRBJ1-1 TRBV28 CASTGLTEAFF
TRBJ2-5 TRBV10-1 CASSESFRGKETQYF
TRBJ2-2 TRBV19 CASSPETNTGELFF
TRBJ2-3 TRBV18 CASSQGDWDTQYF
TRBJ1-4 TRBV6-1 CASSEFGDEKLFF
TRBJ1-2 TRBV10-3 CAISPDSNYGYTF
TRBJ2-7 TRBV5-1 CASSLAATGPYWTHEQYF
TRBJ2-5 TRBV5-1 CASSLDPSAQYF
TRBJ2-6 TRBV24-1 CATSDPMGGSGANVLTF
TRBJ1-5 TRBV5-1 CASSLDGGNNQPQHF
TRBJ1-4 TRBV4-1 CASSQDFRQGAVFGNEKLFF
TRBJ1-1 TRBV12-3/TRBV12-4 CASSFKGLTEAFF
TRBJ1-5 TRBV5-5 CASSWGTGGQPQHF